The T cell receptor beta chain under discussion was sequenced for a study of blood T cell repertoires in COVID-19. Germline-derived CDR1 and CDR2 are SGHRS and YFSETQ. This CDR3 comprises 14 residues. The germline V and J ends were trimmed by 1 base and 3 bases, with 9 bases remaining between them. Original handling: Amplification of reference gene primers provided the estimated nucleated cell counts. Some clones are missing from TCRdb's copy, which holds only in-frame ones; the method was immunoSEQ multiplex PCR. For V, J and clone size, that table is used; D and trimming come from the DNA. The data hold a few hundred thousand clones, with roughly 86% observed a single time.

Sequenced sample: peripheral blood. The sequence was obtained from a human donor in a cohort sampled during active COVID-19. The V call is TRBV5-1, the J call TRBJ2-3; maybe TRBD1 (5 bases). The CDR3 region is CASSLSRDTDTQYF. The CDR3 region has the DNA TGCGCCAGCAGCTTGTCCAGGGATACAGATACGCAGTATTTT. Full variable domain (rest looked up from reference TRBV5-1 and TRBJ2-3): KAGVTQTPRYLIKTRGQQVTLSCSPISGHRSVSWYQQTPGQGLQFLFEYFSETQRNKGNFPGRFSGRQFSNSRSEMNVSTLELGDSALYLCASSLSRDTDTQYFGPGTRLTVL.